Below, one TCR beta chain is given with its context. In the original processing: Amplification of reference gene primers was used by the study to estimate nucleated cell counts. Method: immunoSEQ multiplex PCR; TCRdb's copy keeps in-frame clones and lacks some. The DNA gave D and trimming, while V, J and clone size come from that table. The sample has tens of thousands of clones; about 88% are singletons. The data were obtained in a study of blood T cell repertoires in COVID-19. Study-wide background: T cells, B-cell-depleted T cells, or PBMCs provided the cDNA or gDNA that served as material.

Germline V gene lookup returns CDR1 SGHTA and CDR2 FQGNSA. Trimming stripped 5 bases from V and 5 bases from J, with 18 bases between. The length of the CDR3 is 15 residues. The sequenced material came from peripheral blood. The sequence derives from a man between 65 and 85 years old with active or convalescent COVID-19. The V gene is TRBV7-2, the J gene TRBJ1-2; D is undetermined. DNA for the CDR3: TGTGCCAGCAGCGGAACAGCAGCGGTTTGGTATGGCTACACCTTC. Amino acid sequence: CASSGTAAVWYGYTF.